One and the same sample provided the 10 T cell receptor beta chains below, sequenced in a study of cytomegalovirus exposure and HLA in healthy donors (dated by TCRdb to 2016 to 2017). Library creation used the immunoSEQ multiplex PCR assay. TCRdb's version of the immuneACCESS table is confined to in-frame rearrangements and falls short of the full clone set. An unresolved V gene accounts for under half of the shortfall where checked; the remainder is of unknown origin. The table for this sample lists approximately 190,000 clones; 84% of them were counted only once. Around an eighth of the sample is taken by the ten largest. Source material: PBMCs. The receptors derive from a woman in her twenties or thirties in good health and CMV-seropositive.

The CDR3 DNA follows: TGTGCCAGCAGCTTGGAGACGGGACAGGGTGGCTACACCTTC. Translation gives CASSLETGQGGYTF. The chain combines TRBV5-4 with TRBJ1-2; 9 bases are shared with TRBD1. This CDR3 contains 14 residues. V lost 0 bases to trimming and J lost 7 bases; unmatched junction nucleotides: 4. Germline V lookup: CDR1 SGHNT, CDR2 YYREEE (reference sequence). Combining the CDR3 with reference TRBV5-4 and TRBJ1-2 gives the whole variable domain ETGVTQSPTHLIKTRGQQVTLRCSSQSGHNTVSWYQQALGQGPQFIFQYYREEENGRGNFPPRFSGLQFPNYSSELNVNALELDDSALYLCASSLETGQGGYTFGSGTRLTVV.

The rearrangement joins TRBV18 to TRBJ2-7; D is unresolved. Per germline, CDR1 KGHSH and CDR2 LQKENI. The germline V and J ends were trimmed by 1 base and 5 bases, with 9 bases remaining between them. This CDR3 region has 13 residues. CDR3 nucleotide sequence: TGTGCCAGCTCACCACTGGGCACCAACGAGCAGTACTTC. Protein sequence: CASSPLGTNEQYF.

This clone has only a few counts. This chain joins TRBV9 and TRBJ2-7, with a possible D match to TRBD1 (5 bases). Germline values: CDR1 SGDLS, CDR2 YYNGEE. The CDR3 has 14 amino acids. V gave up 0 bases and J gave up 5 bases, with 12 bases separating them. The CDR3 here is CASSVGSRVNEQYF. The CDR3 DNA is TGTGCCAGCAGCGTAGGATCCAGGGTTAACGAGCAGTACTTC. Based on the CDR3 plus reference TRBV9 and TRBJ2-7, the full variable domain is DSGVTQTPKHLITATGQRVTLRCSPRSGDLSVYWYQQSLDQGLQFLIQYYNGEERAKGNILERFSAQQFPDLHSELNLSSLELGDSALYFCASSVGSRVNEQYFGPGTRLTVT.

This chain joins TRBV5-1 and TRBJ2-1, with 7 bases matching TRBD1. Germline CDR1 is SGHRS and CDR2 is YFSETQ. V trimming: 5 bases; J trimming: 0 bases; junction bases outside the gene matches: 5. This CDR3 spans 15 amino acids. Written as DNA, the CDR3 is TGCGCCAGCAGTTGGACAGGTGGCTCCTACAATGAGCAGTTCTTC. Translation: CASSWTGGSYNEQFF.

This rearrangement joins TRBV6-1 to TRBJ1-2; 8 bases align to TRBD1. The V segment lost 3 bases and the J segment 4 bases; nucleotides outside the gene matches: 7. This CDR3 is built from 15 residues. Germline V lookup: CDR1 MNHNS, CDR2 SASEGT. Here the CDR3 DNA reads TGTGCCAGCAGTGACGTCGACAGGGGAGCCTATGGCTACACCTTC. It translates to CASSDVDRGAYGYTF.

The chain employs TRBV18 and TRBJ2-3; 9 bases line up with TRBD1. The germline gives CDR1 KGHSH, CDR2 LQKENI. Trimming took 6 bases from V and 4 from J; bases not matched to a gene: 5. The CDR3 is 14 amino acids. CDR3 residues: CASSPGQGPDTQYF. The CDR3, as DNA: TGTGCCAGCTCTCCGGGACAGGGCCCAGATACGCAGTATTTT.

The chain recombines TRBV9 with TRBJ2-1; perhaps TRBD2 as D (6 bases). Deletions cut 0 bases from V and 14 bases from J, with 18 bases between. This CDR3 region has 14 residues. CDR1 and CDR2 from the germline V gene are SGDLS and YYNGEE. The CDR3 nucleotides read TGTGCCAGCAGCGTAGACGGACTACGAGCGGGCGAGTTCTTC. It encodes CASSVDGLRAGEFF.

V and J are TRBV27 and TRBJ2-1; 7 bases are shared with TRBD2. With V trimmed by 8 bases and J by 3 bases, 10 bases remained unmatched. Per the germline V gene, CDR1 is MNHEY and CDR2 is SMNVEV (reference sequence). The CDR3 extends over 15 amino acids. DNA of the CDR3: TGTGCCAGCTCCCTCCCGGGACTACTCTACAATGAGCAGTTCTTC. It codes for CASSLPGLLYNEQFF.

A few counts support this clone. The chain is built from TRBV7-6 and TRBJ1-2; D remains unclear. This CDR3 contains 13 residues. CDR1 is SGHVS, CDR2 FNYEAQ, per germline. Trimming took off 5 bases at V and 9 bases at J, with 16 bases between the two ends. The CDR3 loop is CASSLTYGDRYTF. The CDR3 DNA reads TGTGCCAGCAGCCTCACGTACGGGGATCGCTACACCTTC.

The genes are TRBV2 and TRBJ2-7; TRBD2 aligns across 13 bases. Looked up from germline, CDR1 is SNHLY and CDR2 is FYNNEI. Trimming at V came to 6 bases and at J to 5 bases, leaving 7 bases not matched to a gene. CDR3 length equals 15 residues. The CDR3 nucleotides are TGTGCCAGCAGGAGGACTAGCGGGAGTCTCAACGAGCAGTACTTC. As protein: CASRRTSGSLNEQYF.